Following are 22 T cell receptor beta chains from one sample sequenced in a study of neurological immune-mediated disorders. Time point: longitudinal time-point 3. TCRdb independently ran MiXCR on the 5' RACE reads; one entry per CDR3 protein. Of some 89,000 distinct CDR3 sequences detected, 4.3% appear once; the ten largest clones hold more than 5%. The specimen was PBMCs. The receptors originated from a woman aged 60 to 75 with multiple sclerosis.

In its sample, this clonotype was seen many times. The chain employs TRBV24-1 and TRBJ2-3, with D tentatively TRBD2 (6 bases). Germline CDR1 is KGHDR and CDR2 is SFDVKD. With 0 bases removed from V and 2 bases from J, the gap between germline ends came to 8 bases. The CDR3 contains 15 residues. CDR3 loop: CATSDLRRDTDTQYF. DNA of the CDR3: TGTGCCACCAGTGATTTGCGGCGGGACACAGATACGCAGTATTTT.

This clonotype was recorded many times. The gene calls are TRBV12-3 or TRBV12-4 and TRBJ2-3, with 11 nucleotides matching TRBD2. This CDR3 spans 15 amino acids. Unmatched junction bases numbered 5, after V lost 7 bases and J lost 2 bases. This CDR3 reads CASTQTSGVTDTQYF. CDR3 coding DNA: TGTGCCAGCACCCAGACTAGCGGGGTCACAGATACGCAGTATTTT.

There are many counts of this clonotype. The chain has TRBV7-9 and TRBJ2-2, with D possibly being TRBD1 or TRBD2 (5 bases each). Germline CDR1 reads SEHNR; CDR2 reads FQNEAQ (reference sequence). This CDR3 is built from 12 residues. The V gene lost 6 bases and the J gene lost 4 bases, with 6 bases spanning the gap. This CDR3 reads CASRRGTGELFF. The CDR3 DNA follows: TGTGCCAGCAGGAGGGGCACCGGGGAGCTGTTTTTT.

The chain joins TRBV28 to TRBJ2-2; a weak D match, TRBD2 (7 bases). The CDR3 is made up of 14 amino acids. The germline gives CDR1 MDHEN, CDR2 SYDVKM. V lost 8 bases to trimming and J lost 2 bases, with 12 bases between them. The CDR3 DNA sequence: TGTGCCAGCCAGAGGGGGGGAAACACCGGGGAGCTGTTTTTT. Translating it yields CASQRGGNTGELFF.

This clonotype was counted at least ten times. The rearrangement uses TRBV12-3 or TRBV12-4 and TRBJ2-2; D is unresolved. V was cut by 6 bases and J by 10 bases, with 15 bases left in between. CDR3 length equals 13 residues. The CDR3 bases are TGTGCCAGCAGCGCCGCAGGAGTATCGGAGCTGTTTTTT. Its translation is CASSAAGVSELFF.

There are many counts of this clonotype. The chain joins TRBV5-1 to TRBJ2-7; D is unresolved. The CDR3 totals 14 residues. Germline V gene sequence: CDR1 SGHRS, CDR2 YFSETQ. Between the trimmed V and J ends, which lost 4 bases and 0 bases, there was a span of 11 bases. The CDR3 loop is CASSLAWGSYEQYF. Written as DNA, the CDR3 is TGCGCCAGCAGCCTCGCCTGGGGCTCCTACGAGCAGTACTTC.

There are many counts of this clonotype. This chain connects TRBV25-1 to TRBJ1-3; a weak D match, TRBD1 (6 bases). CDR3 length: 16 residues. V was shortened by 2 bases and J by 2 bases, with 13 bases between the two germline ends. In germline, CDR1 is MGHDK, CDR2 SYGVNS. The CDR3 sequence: CASSETPDRPGNTIYF. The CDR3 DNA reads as TGTGCCAGCAGTGAAACCCCCGACAGGCCTGGAAACACCATATATTTT.

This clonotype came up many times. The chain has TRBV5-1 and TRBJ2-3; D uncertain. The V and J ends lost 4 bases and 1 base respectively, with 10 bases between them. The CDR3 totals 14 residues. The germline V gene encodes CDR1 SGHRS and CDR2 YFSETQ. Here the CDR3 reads CASSPVGGTDTQYF. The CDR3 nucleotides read TGCGCCAGCAGCCCAGTTGGGGGCACAGATACGCAGTATTTT.

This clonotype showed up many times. CDR3 in amino acids: CASSPGLAQVTDTQYF. The CDR3 bases are TGTGCCAGCAGCCCTGGACTAGCCCAGGTCACAGATACGCAGTATTTT. This chain links TRBV7-2 with TRBJ2-3, with 8 positions matching TRBD2. V lost 5 bases to trimming and J lost 2 bases; unmatched junction nucleotides: 9. The CDR3 sequence is 16 residues long. CDR1 SGHTA and CDR2 FQGNSA come from the germline V gene.

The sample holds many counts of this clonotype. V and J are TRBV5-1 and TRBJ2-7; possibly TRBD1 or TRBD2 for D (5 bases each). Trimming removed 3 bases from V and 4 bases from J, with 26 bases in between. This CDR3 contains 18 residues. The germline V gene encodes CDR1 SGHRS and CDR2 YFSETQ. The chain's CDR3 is CASSSLITTGTDLYEQYF. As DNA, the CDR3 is TGCGCCAGCAGCTCGCTGATTACCACCGGGACCGACCTTTACGAGCAGTACTTC.

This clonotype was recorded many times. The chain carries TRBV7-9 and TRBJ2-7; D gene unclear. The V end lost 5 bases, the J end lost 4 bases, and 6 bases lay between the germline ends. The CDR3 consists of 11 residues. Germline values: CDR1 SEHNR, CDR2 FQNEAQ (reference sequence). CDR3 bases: TGTGCCAGCAGCCCGATGTACGAGCAGTACTTC. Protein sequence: CASSPMYEQYF.

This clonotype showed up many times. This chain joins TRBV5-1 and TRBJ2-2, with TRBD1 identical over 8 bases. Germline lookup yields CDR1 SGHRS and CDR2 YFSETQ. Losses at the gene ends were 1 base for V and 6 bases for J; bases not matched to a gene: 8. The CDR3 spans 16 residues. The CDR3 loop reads CASSLTTGVFPGELFF. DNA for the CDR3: TGCGCCAGCAGCTTGACGACAGGGGTATTTCCCGGGGAGCTGTTTTTT.

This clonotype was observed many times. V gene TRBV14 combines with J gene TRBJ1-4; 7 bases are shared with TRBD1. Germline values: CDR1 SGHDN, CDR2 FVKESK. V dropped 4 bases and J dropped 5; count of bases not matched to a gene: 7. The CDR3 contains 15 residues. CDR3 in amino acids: CASSRQGPGNEKLFF. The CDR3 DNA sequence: TGTGCCAGCAGCCGACAGGGTCCGGGGAATGAAAAACTGTTTTTT.

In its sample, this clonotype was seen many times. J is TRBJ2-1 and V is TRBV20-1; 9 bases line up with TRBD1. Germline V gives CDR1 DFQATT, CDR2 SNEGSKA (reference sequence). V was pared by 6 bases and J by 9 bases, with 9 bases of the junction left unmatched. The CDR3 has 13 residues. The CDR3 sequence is CSAVNRGQGEQFF. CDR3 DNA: TGCAGTGCCGTCAACAGGGGGCAAGGTGAGCAGTTCTTC.

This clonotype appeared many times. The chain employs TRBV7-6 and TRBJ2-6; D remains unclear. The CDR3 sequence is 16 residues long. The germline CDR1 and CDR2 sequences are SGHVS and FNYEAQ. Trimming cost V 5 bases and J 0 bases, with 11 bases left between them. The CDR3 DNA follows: TGTGCCAGCAGCGCCGGACCCAGCTCTGGGGCCAACGTCCTGACTTTC. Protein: CASSAGPSSGANVLTF.

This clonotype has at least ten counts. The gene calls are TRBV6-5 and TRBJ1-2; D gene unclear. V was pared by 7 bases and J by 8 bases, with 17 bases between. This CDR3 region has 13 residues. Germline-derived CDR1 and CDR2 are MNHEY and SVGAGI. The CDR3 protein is CASIGSGWYGYTF. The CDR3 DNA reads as TGTGCCAGCATTGGCAGCGGTTGGTACGGCTACACCTTC.

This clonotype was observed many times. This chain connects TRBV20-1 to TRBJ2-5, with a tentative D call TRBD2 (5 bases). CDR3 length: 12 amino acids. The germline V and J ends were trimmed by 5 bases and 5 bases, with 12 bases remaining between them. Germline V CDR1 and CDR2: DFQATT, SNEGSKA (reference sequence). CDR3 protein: CSASIGEETQYF. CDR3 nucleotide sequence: TGCAGTGCTTCCATCGGGGAGGAGACCCAGTACTTC.

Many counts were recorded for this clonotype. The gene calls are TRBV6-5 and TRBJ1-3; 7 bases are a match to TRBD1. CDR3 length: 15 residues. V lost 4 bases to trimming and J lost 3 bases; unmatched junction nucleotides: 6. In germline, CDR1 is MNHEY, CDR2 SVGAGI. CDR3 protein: CASSSLTGDGNTIYF. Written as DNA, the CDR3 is TGTGCCAGCAGTTCTCTTACAGGGGATGGAAACACCATATATTTT.

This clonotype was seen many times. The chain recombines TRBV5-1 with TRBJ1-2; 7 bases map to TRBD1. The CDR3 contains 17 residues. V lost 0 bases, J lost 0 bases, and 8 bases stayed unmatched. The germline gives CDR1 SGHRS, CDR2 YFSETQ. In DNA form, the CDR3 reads TGCGCCAGCAGCTTGGCCGCAATGGGACAGTCTAACTATGGCTACACCTTC. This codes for CASSLAAMGQSNYGYTF.

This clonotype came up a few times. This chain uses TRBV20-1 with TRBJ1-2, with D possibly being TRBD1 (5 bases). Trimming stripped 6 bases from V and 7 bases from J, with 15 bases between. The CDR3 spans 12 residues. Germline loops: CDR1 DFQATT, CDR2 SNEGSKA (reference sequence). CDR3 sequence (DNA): TGCAGTGCCAGCCAGGGTGTGGTTGGCTACACCTTC. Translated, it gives CSASQGVVGYTF.

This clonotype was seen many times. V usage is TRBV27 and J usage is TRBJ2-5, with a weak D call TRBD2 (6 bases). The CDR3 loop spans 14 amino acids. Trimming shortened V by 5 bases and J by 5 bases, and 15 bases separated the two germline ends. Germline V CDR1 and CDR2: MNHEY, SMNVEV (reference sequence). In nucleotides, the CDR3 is TGTGCCAGCAGTCGGGGGTCAGGGTGGGAGACCCAGTACTTC. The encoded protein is CASSRGSGWETQYF.

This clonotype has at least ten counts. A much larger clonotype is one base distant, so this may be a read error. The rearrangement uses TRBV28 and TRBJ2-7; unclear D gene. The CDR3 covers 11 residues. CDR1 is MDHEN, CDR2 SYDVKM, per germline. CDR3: CVSRLPPYEYF. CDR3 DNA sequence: TGTGTCAGCAGGTTACCTCCTTACGAGTACTTC.